This T cell receptor (beta chain) was identified during a study of blood T cell repertoires in COVID-19. Study information: Both acute and convalescent COVID-19 samples were obtained from the United States, Italy and Spain. T cells, B-cell-depleted T cells, or PBMCs supplied cDNA or gDNA.

Per the original methods: Researchers report that nucleated cell counts were estimated from reference gene primer amplification. Only in-frame clones appear in the TCRdb table, and some are missing; sequencing was by immunoSEQ multiplex PCR. D and trimming come from the DNA, and the V and J calls and clone size come from that table. Of around 42,000 clones in the sample, about 85% were seen once. Trimming took 5 bases from V and 4 from J; bases not matched to a gene: 5. The length of the CDR3 is 15 residues. Looked up from germline, CDR1 is SGHRS and CDR2 is YFSETQ. The sample comprised peripheral blood. V is TRBV5-1 and J is TRBJ2-2, with TRBD1 matching 10 bases. This receptor was obtained from a woman aged 80 or older with acute or convalescent COVID-19. CDR3 coding DNA: TGCGCCAGCAGGCCGGGACAGGGGATCACCGGGGAGCTGTTTTTT. Translation: CASRPGQGITGELFF.